The rows below give T cell receptor beta chains drawn from one sample of a study of CD8+CD57+ T cells in acquired aplastic anemia. TCRdb recomputed calls from the reads with MiXCR, one row per CDR3 protein. The sample carries around 210,000 distinct CDR3 sequences, roughly 60% recorded once. The sample consisted of sorted CD4+, CD8+, or CD8+CD57+ T cells (not recorded which) from PBMCs. These receptors all come from a human donor with aplastic anemia. Both conserved end residues are part of each CDR3. A D gene is named only where the DNA matches it firmly. Rows give clone size only sometimes, using once, few, many, or a class for an expanded clone.

clone size: -; D gene: TRBD1; V gene: TRBV24-1; J gene: TRBJ1-5; CDR3 length: 15; CDR3 protein: CATSDNQGANQPQHF; CDR3 DNA: TGTGCCACCAGTGACAATCAGGGGGCCAATCAGCCCCAGCATTTT
clone size: -; D gene: TRBD2; V gene: TRBV7-6; J gene: TRBJ2-7; CDR3 length: 14; CDR3 protein: CASSLAGVAYEQYF; CDR3 DNA: TGTGCCAGCAGCCTAGCGGGGGTCGCCTACGAGCAGTACTTC
clone size: few; D gene: TRBD2; V gene: TRBV7-6; J gene: TRBJ2-5; CDR3 length: 14; CDR3 protein: CASSFRLAMETQYF; CDR3 DNA: TGTGCCAGCAGCTTTAGACTAGCGATGGAGACCCAGTACTTC
clone size: -; D gene: -; V gene: TRBV12-3/TRBV12-4; J gene: TRBJ2-1; CDR3 length: 11; CDR3 protein: CASSRAVEQFF; CDR3 DNA: TGTGCCAGCAGTCGAGCGGTGGAGCAGTTCTTC
clone size: -; D gene: TRBD1; V gene: TRBV7-3; J gene: TRBJ1-2; CDR3 length: 16; CDR3 protein: CASSALGQGQNYGYTF; CDR3 DNA: TGTGCCAGCAGCGCCCTGGGACAGGGGCAAAACTATGGCTACACCTTC
clone size: -; D gene: TRBD1; V gene: TRBV19; J gene: TRBJ2-1; CDR3 length: 18; CDR3 protein: CASSIYPRDRVSYNEQFF; CDR3 DNA: TGTGCCAGTAGTATCTATCCTAGGGACAGAGTCTCCTACAATGAGCAGTTCTTC
clone size: -; D gene: -; V gene: TRBV7-6; J gene: TRBJ1-2; CDR3 length: 15; CDR3 protein: CASSVGAGARHGYTF; CDR3 DNA: TGTGCCAGCAGCGTAGGCGCGGGGGCGCGGCATGGCTACACCTTC
clone size: -; D gene: -; V gene: TRBV2; J gene: TRBJ2-1; CDR3 length: 13; CDR3 protein: CASIWTGYNEQFF; CDR3 DNA: TGTGCCAGCATATGGACTGGCTACAATGAGCAGTTCTTC
clone size: -; D gene: TRBD2; V gene: TRBV15; J gene: TRBJ2-5; CDR3 length: 15; CDR3 protein: CGDGLAGGHQETQYF; CDR3 DNA: TGTGGGGACGGACTAGCGGGCGGACACCAAGAGACCCAGTACTTC
clone size: -; D gene: TRBD2; V gene: TRBV20-1; J gene: TRBJ2-3; CDR3 length: 15; CDR3 protein: CSACLAGGRTDTQYF; CDR3 DNA: TGCAGTGCTTGTCTAGCGGGAGGTCGTACAGATACGCAGTATTTT
clone size: -; D gene: -; V gene: TRBV7-8; J gene: TRBJ2-3; CDR3 length: 16; CDR3 protein: CASSLSPGLTTDTQYF; CDR3 DNA: TGTGCCAGCAGCTTATCCCCTGGACTTACCACAGATACGCAGTATTTT
clone size: -; D gene: -; V gene: TRBV5-1; J gene: TRBJ2-7; CDR3 length: 14; CDR3 protein: CASSFLATTYEQYF; CDR3 DNA: TGCGCCAGCAGCTTCCTAGCGACTACCTACGAGCAGTACTTC
clone size: -; D gene: -; V gene: TRBV7-9; J gene: TRBJ1-1; CDR3 length: 13; CDR3 protein: CASRGGGDTEAFF; CDR3 DNA: TGTGCCAGTCGTGGGGGGGGGGACACTGAAGCTTTCTTT
clone size: -; D gene: -; V gene: TRBV7-9; J gene: TRBJ2-7; CDR3 length: 13; CDR3 protein: CASSLVNIYEQYF; CDR3 DNA: TGTGCCAGCAGCTTAGTGAACATCTACGAGCAGTACTTC
clone size: -; D gene: -; V gene: TRBV19; J gene: TRBJ2-6; CDR3 length: 15; CDR3 protein: CASSPRLPGANVLTF; CDR3 DNA: TGTGCCAGTAGTCCAAGACTGCCTGGGGCCAACGTCCTGACTTTC
clone size: many; D gene: -; V gene: TRBV20-1; J gene: TRBJ1-6; CDR3 length: 15; CDR3 protein: CSAQEAGGYNSPLHF; CDR3 DNA: TGCAGTGCTCAAGAGGCAGGAGGGTATAATTCACCCCTCCACTTT
clone size: many; D gene: TRBD2; V gene: TRBV3-1; J gene: TRBJ2-7; CDR3 length: 15; CDR3 protein: CASSRTSGGSYEQYF; CDR3 DNA: TGTGCCAGCAGCAGGACTAGCGGGGGGTCCTACGAGCAGTACTTC
clone size: -; D gene: TRBD2; V gene: TRBV5-4; J gene: TRBJ2-7; CDR3 length: 16; CDR3 protein: CASSGPGLAGSYEQYF; CDR3 DNA: TGTGCCAGCAGCGGGCCGGGACTAGCGGGCTCCTACGAGCAGTACTTC
clone size: -; D gene: -; V gene: TRBV24-1; J gene: TRBJ1-5; CDR3 length: 11; CDR3 protein: CASSPYQPQHF; CDR3 DNA: TGTGCCAGCAGTCCCTATCAGCCCCAGCATTTT
clone size: -; D gene: TRBD1; V gene: TRBV20-1; J gene: TRBJ2-7; CDR3 length: 16; CDR3 protein: CSARDRGTGRPYEQYF; CDR3 DNA: TGCAGTGCTAGAGATAGGGGGACAGGGAGGCCGTACGAGCAGTACTTC
clone size: -; D gene: TRBD1; V gene: TRBV20-1; J gene: TRBJ2-3; CDR3 length: 16; CDR3 protein: CSAREGQLGGTDTQYF; CDR3 DNA: TGCAGTGCTAGAGAGGGACAGTTAGGTGGTACAGATACGCAGTATTTT
clone size: few; D gene: -; V gene: TRBV7-9; J gene: TRBJ2-1; CDR3 length: 16; CDR3 protein: CASSTSLGGSYNEQFF; CDR3 DNA: TGTGCCAGCAGCACCTCCCTTGGGGGGTCCTACAATGAGCAGTTCTTC
clone size: -; D gene: -; V gene: TRBV19; J gene: TRBJ2-7; CDR3 length: 12; CDR3 protein: CASKGLSYEQYF; CDR3 DNA: TGTGCCAGTAAGGGCTTGTCCTACGAGCAGTACTTC
clone size: -; D gene: TRBD1; V gene: TRBV2; J gene: TRBJ2-1; CDR3 length: 13; CDR3 protein: CASSPTGGDEQFF; CDR3 DNA: TGTGCCAGCAGTCCAACAGGGGGCGACGAGCAGTTCTTC
clone size: -; D gene: TRBD1; V gene: TRBV20-1; J gene: TRBJ2-7; CDR3 length: 15; CDR3 protein: CSARPGQGATYEQYF; CDR3 DNA: TGCAGTGCTAGACCAGGACAGGGAGCAACCTACGAGCAGTACTTC
clone size: many; D gene: -; V gene: TRBV7-2; J gene: TRBJ1-3; CDR3 length: 13; CDR3 protein: CASSAETANTIYF; CDR3 DNA: TGTGCCAGCAGTGCAGAGACGGCGAACACCATATATTTT
clone size: once; D gene: TRBD2; V gene: TRBV4-1; J gene: TRBJ2-3; CDR3 length: 15; CDR3 protein: CASSQAPLAADTQYF; CDR3 DNA: TGCGCCAGCAGCCAAGCTCCGCTAGCGGCAGATACGCAGTATTTT
clone size: -; D gene: TRBD1; V gene: TRBV28; J gene: TRBJ2-3; CDR3 length: 16; CDR3 protein: CASSLFDRGDTDTQYF; CDR3 DNA: TGTGCCAGCAGTTTATTCGACAGGGGAGACACAGATACGCAGTATTTT
clone size: few; D gene: -; V gene: TRBV4-1; J gene: TRBJ2-7; CDR3 length: 14; CDR3 protein: CASSQDGGSYEQYF; CDR3 DNA: TGCGCCAGCAGCCAAGATGGCGGCAGCTACGAGCAGTACTTC
clone size: -; D gene: TRBD1; V gene: TRBV5-4; J gene: TRBJ1-1; CDR3 length: 15; CDR3 protein: CASSHVRGPNTEAFF; CDR3 DNA: TGCGCCAGCAGCCACGTCAGGGGGCCGAACACTGAAGCTTTCTTT
clone size: -; D gene: TRBD2; V gene: TRBV20-1; J gene: TRBJ2-5; CDR3 length: 15; CDR3 protein: CSASNALAGGETQYF; CDR3 DNA: TGCAGTGCTAGTAATGCCTTAGCGGGAGGGGAGACCCAGTACTTC
clone size: -; D gene: -; V gene: TRBV6-5; J gene: TRBJ2-7; CDR3 length: 13; CDR3 protein: CASSYGGSYEQYF; CDR3 DNA: TGTGCCAGCAGTTACGGGGGATCCTACGAGCAGTACTTC
clone size: -; D gene: TRBD2; V gene: TRBV7-2; J gene: TRBJ2-3; CDR3 length: 15; CDR3 protein: CASSLLAGGSDTQYF; CDR3 DNA: TGCGCCAGCAGTCTACTAGCGGGGGGAAGTGATACGCAGTATTTT
clone size: many; D gene: -; V gene: TRBV24-1; J gene: TRBJ2-1; CDR3 length: 16; CDR3 protein: CATSGIQGNGYNEQFF; CDR3 DNA: TGTGCCACCAGTGGCATACAGGGAAATGGTTACAATGAGCAGTTCTTC
clone size: -; D gene: TRBD2; V gene: TRBV9; J gene: TRBJ2-7; CDR3 length: 15; CDR3 protein: CASSVLAGSTYEQYF; CDR3 DNA: TGTGCCAGCAGCGTTCTAGCGGGATCTACCTACGAGCAGTACTTC
clone size: -; D gene: -; V gene: TRBV2; J gene: TRBJ2-7; CDR3 length: 15; CDR3 protein: CASSSRRDWSYEQYF; CDR3 DNA: TGTGCCAGCAGCTCACGTCGGGACTGGTCCTACGAGCAGTACTTC
clone size: -; D gene: TRBD1; V gene: TRBV9; J gene: TRBJ1-2; CDR3 length: 14; CDR3 protein: CASTVGQGASGYTF; CDR3 DNA: TGTGCCAGCACCGTAGGACAGGGGGCTTCTGGCTACACCTTC
clone size: -; D gene: TRBD2; V gene: TRBV10-3; J gene: TRBJ2-1; CDR3 length: 15; CDR3 protein: CAILGTSGRVYEQFF; CDR3 DNA: TGTGCCATCCTCGGGACTAGCGGGAGGGTATATGAGCAGTTCTTC
clone size: -; D gene: -; V gene: TRBV20-1; J gene: TRBJ1-2; CDR3 length: 13; CDR3 protein: CSAYPGPIYGYTF; CDR3 DNA: TGCAGTGCTTACCCGGGACCCATCTATGGCTACACCTTC
clone size: -; D gene: -; V gene: TRBV5-1; J gene: TRBJ2-1; CDR3 length: 17; CDR3 protein: CASSLATFGGAYNEQFF; CDR3 DNA: TGCGCCAGCAGCTTGGCTACTTTTGGCGGGGCCTACAATGAGCAGTTCTTC
clone size: once; D gene: -; V gene: TRBV7-3; J gene: TRBJ2-7; CDR3 length: 12; CDR3 protein: CASSDQGGEQYF; CDR3 DNA: TGTGCCAGCAGCGACCAGGGAGGCGAGCAGTACTTC
clone size: -; D gene: TRBD1; V gene: TRBV10-2; J gene: TRBJ2-7; CDR3 length: 15; CDR3 protein: CASSEDGTGGYEQYF; CDR3 DNA: TGCGCCAGCAGTGAAGATGGGACAGGGGGCTACGAGCAGTACTTC
clone size: many; D gene: TRBD2; V gene: TRBV10-1; J gene: TRBJ2-3; CDR3 length: 16; CDR3 protein: CATLGLAGVNTDTQYF; CDR3 DNA: TGCGCCACCTTGGGACTAGCGGGGGTCAACACAGATACGCAGTATTTT
clone size: -; D gene: -; V gene: TRBV14; J gene: TRBJ1-1; CDR3 length: 14; CDR3 protein: CASSQGIVGTEASF; CDR3 DNA: TGTGCCAGCAGCCAAGGGATAGTGGGCACTGAAGCTTCCTTT
clone size: -; D gene: -; V gene: TRBV5-1; J gene: TRBJ1-1; CDR3 length: 15; CDR3 protein: CASSLEGGANTEAFF; CDR3 DNA: TGCGCCAGCAGCTTGGAGGGGGGGGCGAACACTGAAGCTTTCTTT
clone size: many; D gene: -; V gene: TRBV11-2; J gene: TRBJ2-1; CDR3 length: 16; CDR3 protein: CASSLDVADNYNEQFF; CDR3 DNA: TGTGCCAGCAGCTTAGATGTGGCGGACAATTACAATGAGCAGTTCTTC
clone size: -; D gene: TRBD2; V gene: TRBV2; J gene: TRBJ2-7; CDR3 length: 15; CDR3 protein: CASGPLAGGSYEQYF; CDR3 DNA: TGTGCCAGCGGACCACTAGCGGGAGGATCCTACGAGCAGTACTTC